This T cell receptor (beta chain) was recorded in a study of CD8 T cells in Susac syndrome. With random hexamers, reverse transcription was performed on about 0.5 to 1 ug of RNA. With immunoSEQ multiplex PCR, TCR beta CDR3 was amplified across 54 Vbeta and 13 Jbeta. TCRdb independently ran MiXCR on the immunoSEQ multiplex PCR reads; one entry per CDR3 protein. This table holds approximately 180,000 distinct CDR3 sequences, approximately 94% found once. V lost 4 bases to trimming and J lost 2 bases, with 10 bases between them. The germline gives CDR1 SGHRS, CDR2 YFSETQ. The CDR3 totals 13 residues. TEMRA cells were FACS-enriched, and CD8+ and CD4+ T cells were isolated negatively.

The source material was CD4+ T cells from PBMCs. V and J are TRBV5-1 and TRBJ2-7, with D tentatively TRBD1 (5 bases). The sequence was collected from a human donor with multiple sclerosis. The DNA for the CDR3 is TGCGCCAGCAGCCTAGGGGCTCCCTACGAGCAGTACTTC. Amino acid sequence: CASSLGAPYEQYF.